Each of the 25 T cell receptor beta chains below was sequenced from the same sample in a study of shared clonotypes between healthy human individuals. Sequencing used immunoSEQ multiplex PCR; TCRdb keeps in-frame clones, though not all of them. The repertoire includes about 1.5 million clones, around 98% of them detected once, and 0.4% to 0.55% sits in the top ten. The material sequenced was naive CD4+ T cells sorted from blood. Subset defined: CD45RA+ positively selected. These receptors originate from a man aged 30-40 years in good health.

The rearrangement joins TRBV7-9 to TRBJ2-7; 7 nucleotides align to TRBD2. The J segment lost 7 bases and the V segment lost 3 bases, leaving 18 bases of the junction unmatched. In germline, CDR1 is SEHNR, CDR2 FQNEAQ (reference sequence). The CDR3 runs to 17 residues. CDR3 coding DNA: TGTGCCAGCAGCTTTAGCGTGGTGACGGGAGGACGGAATGAGCAGTACTTC. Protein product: CASSFSVVTGGRNEQYF.

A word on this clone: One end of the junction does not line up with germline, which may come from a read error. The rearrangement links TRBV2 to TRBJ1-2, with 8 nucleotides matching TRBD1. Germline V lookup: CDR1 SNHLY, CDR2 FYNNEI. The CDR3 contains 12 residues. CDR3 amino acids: CASREDRGGYTF. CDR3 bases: TGTGCCAGCAGGGAAGACAGGGGAGGCTACACCTTC.

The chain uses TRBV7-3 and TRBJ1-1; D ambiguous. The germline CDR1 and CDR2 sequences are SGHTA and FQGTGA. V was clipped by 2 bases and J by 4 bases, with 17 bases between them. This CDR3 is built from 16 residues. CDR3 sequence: CASSLYPGGGFTEAFF. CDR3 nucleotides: TGTGCCAGCAGCTTATATCCCGGAGGAGGATTCACTGAAGCTTTCTTT.

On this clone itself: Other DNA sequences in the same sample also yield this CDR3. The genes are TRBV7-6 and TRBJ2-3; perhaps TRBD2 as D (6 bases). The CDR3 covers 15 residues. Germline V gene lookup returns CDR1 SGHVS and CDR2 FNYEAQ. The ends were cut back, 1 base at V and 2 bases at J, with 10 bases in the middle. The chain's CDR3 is CASSLGLGPTDTQYF. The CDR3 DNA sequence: TGTGCCAGCAGCTTAGGACTAGGCCCCACAGATACGCAGTATTTT.

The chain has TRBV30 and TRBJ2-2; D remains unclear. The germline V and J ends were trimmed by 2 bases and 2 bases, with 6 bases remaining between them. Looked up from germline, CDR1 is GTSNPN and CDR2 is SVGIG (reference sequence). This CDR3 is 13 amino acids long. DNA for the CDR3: TGTGCCTGGAGTAGGGAAAACACCGGGGAGCTGTTTTTT. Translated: CAWSRENTGELFF. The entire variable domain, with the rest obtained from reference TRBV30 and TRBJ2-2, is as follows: SQTIHQWPATLVQPVGSPLSLECTVEGTSNPNLYWYRQAAGRGLQLLFYSVGIGQISSEVPQNLSASRPQDRQFILSSKKLLLSDSGFYLCAWSRENTGELFFGEGSRLTVL.

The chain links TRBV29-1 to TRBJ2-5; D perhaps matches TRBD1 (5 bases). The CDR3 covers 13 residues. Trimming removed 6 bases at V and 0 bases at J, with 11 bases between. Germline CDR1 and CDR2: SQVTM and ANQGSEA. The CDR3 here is CSVMTVYQETQYF. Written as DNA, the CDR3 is TGCAGCGTGATGACAGTATACCAAGAGACCCAGTACTTC.

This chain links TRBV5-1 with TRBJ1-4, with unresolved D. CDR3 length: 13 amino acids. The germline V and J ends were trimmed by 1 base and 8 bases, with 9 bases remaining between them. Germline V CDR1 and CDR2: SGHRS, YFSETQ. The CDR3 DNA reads TGCGCCAGCAGCTTGTCGGTTTCAGAAAAACTGTTTTTT. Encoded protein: CASSLSVSEKLFF.

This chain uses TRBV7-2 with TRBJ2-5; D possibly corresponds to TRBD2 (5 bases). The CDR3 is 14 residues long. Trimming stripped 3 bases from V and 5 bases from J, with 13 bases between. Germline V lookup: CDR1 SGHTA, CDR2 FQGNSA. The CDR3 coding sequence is TGTGCCAGCAGCTTCTTAGGGCCGGGGGAGACCCAGTACTTC. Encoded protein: CASSFLGPGETQYF.

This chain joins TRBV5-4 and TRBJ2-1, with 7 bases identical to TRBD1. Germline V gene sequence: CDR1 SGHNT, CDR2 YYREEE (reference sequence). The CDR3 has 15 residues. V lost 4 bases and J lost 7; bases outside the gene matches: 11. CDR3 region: CASSAEPGQQNEQFF. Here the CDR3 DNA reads TGTGCCAGCAGCGCGGAACCGGGACAGCAAAATGAGCAGTTCTTC. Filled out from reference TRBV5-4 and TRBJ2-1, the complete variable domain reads ETGVTQSPTHLIKTRGQQVTLRCSSQSGHNTVSWYQQALGQGPQFIFQYYREEENGRGNFPPRFSGLQFPNYSSELNVNALELDDSALYLCASSAEPGQQNEQFFGPGTRLTVL.

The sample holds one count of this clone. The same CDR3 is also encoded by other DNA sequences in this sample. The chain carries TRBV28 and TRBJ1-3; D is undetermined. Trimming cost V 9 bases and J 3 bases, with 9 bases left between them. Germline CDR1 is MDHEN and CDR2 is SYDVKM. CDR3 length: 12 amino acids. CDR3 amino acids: CASRVFGNTIYF. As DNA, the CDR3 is TGTGCCAGTAGGGTCTTTGGAAACACCATATATTTT.

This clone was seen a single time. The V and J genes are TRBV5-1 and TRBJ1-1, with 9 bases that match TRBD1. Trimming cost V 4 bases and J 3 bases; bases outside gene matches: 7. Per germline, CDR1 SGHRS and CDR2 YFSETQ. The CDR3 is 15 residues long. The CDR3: CASSRIRDRDTEAFF. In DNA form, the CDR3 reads TGCGCCAGCAGCCGAATCCGGGACAGGGACACTGAAGCTTTCTTT.

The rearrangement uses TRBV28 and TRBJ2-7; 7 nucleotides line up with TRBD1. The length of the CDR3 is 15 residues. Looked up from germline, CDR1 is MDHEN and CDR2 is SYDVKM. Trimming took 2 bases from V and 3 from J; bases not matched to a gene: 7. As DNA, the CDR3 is TGTGCCAGCAGTTTAAGAAAGGACAGGCGCTACGAGCAGTACTTC. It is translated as CASSLRKDRRYEQYF.

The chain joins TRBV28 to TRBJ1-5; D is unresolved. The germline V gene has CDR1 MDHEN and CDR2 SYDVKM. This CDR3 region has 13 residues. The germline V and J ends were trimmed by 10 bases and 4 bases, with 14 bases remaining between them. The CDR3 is CAKSRGRNQPQHF. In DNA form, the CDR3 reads TGTGCCAAATCCCGGGGTCGGAATCAGCCCCAGCATTTT.

CDR3 in amino acids: CASSLAPGSGEKLFF. The CDR3 region has the DNA TGCGCCAGCAGCTTGGCCCCAGGGTCAGGGGAAAAACTGTTTTTT. The chain joins TRBV5-1 to TRBJ1-4; the D gene is possibly TRBD1 (5 bases). This CDR3 spans 15 amino acids. The V end lost 0 bases, the J end lost 8 bases, and 14 bases lay between the germline ends. CDR1 and CDR2 (germline): SGHRS, YFSETQ.

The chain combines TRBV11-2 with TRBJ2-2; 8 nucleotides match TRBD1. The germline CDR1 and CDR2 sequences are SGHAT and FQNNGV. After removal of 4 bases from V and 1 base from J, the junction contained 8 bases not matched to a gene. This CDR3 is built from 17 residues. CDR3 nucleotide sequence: TGTGCCAGCAGCTCAGGGCGTGGGACAGGGAACACCGGGGAGCTGTTTTTT. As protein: CASSSGRGTGNTGELFF.

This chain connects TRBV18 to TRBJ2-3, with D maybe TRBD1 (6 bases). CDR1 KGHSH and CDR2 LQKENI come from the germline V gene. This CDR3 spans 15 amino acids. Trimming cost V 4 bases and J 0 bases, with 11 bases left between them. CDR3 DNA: TGTGCCAGCTCACTTCGGACAGTTAGCACAGATACGCAGTATTTT. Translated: CASSLRTVSTDTQYF.

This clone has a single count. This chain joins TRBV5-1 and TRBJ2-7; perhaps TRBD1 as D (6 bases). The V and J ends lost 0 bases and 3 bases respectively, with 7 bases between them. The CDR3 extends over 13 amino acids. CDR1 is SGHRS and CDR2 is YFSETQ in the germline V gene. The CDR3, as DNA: TGCGCCAGCAGCTTGGACAGGGTCTACGAGCAGTACTTC. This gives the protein CASSLDRVYEQYF.

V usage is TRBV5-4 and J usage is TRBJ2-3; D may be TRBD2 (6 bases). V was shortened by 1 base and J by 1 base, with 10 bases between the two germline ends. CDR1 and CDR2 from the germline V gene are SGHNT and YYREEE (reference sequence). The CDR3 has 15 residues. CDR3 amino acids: CASSLYTGGTDTQYF. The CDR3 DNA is TGTGCCAGCAGCTTGTATACGGGGGGCACAGATACGCAGTATTTT.

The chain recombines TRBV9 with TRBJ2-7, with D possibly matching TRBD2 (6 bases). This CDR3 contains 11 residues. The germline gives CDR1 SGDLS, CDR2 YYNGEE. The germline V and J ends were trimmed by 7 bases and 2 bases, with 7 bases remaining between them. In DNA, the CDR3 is TGTGCCAGCGGGGGGACCTACGAGCAGTACTTC. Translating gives CASGGTYEQYF.

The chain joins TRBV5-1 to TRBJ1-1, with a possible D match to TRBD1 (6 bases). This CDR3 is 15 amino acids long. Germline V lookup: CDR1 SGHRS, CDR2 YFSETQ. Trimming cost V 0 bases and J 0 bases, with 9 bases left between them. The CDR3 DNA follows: TGCGCCAGCAGCTTGGGGGGGCTGGTGAACACTGAAGCTTTCTTT. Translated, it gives CASSLGGLVNTEAFF.

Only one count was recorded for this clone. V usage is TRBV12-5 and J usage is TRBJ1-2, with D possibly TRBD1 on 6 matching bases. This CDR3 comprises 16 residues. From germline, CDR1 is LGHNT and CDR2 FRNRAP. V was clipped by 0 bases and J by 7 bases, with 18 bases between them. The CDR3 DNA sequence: TGTGCTAGTGGTTTGGTACCCCTGACAGGAGGAAGTGGCTACACCTTC. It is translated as CASGLVPLTGGSGYTF.

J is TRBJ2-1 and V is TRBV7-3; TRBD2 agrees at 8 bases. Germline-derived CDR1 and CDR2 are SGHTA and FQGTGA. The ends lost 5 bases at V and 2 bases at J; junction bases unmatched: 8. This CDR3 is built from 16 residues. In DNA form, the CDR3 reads TGTGCCAGCAGCCGCGAAGCGGGAGTACCCTACAATGAGCAGTTCTTC. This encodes CASSREAGVPYNEQFF.

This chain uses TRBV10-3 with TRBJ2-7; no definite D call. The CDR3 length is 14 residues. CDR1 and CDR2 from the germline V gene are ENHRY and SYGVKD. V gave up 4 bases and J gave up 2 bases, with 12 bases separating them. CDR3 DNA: TGTGCCATCAGTGGGTCCGACCCGACCTACGAGCAGTACTTC. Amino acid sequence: CAISGSDPTYEQYF.

In DNA form, the CDR3 reads TGTGCCAGCAGCCAAGATCTGACTACCGAGTACTTC. Encoded protein: CASSQDLTTEYF. The rearrangement uses TRBV14 and TRBJ2-5; the D gene is possibly TRBD2 (5 bases). This CDR3 has 12 amino acids. The germline V gene encodes CDR1 SGHDN and CDR2 FVKESK. Deletions cut 0 bases from V and 12 bases from J, with 11 bases between.

Here the CDR3 reads CASSIVGAGGLSEQYF. CDR3 nucleotides: TGTGCCAGCAGCATAGTAGGGGCAGGGGGTCTCAGCGAGCAGTACTTC. This sequence joins TRBV9 and TRBJ2-7; 7 nucleotides line up with TRBD1. Germline V gene data show CDR1 as SGDLS and CDR2 as YYNGEE. V was pared by 4 bases and J by 6 bases, with 16 bases of the junction left unmatched. This CDR3 has 16 amino acids.